This T cell receptor (beta chain) was obtained from a study of T cells in women clearing cervical HPV infection. Study-wide results and limits: CIN3+ cases had significantly higher TCR repertoire richness than controls, but evenness did not differ.

Judged by frequency, this clone is medium-sized. Its target is not known. The CDR3 end falls 3 residues outside the read, so it is completed with the germline J gene. Average input was about 1.2 ug genomic DNA for immunoSEQ TCR beta CDR3 amplification. TCRdb keeps only in-frame clones here, not all; method: immunoSEQ multiplex PCR. This table lists around 21,000 clones. V was pared by 0 bases and J by 5 bases, with 16 bases between. Germline V gives CDR1 SGHRS, CDR2 YFSETQ. The CDR3 is 16 residues long. Prevalent HPV16 infections were excluded; only incident single HPV16 infections included. Specimen: blood buffy coat. V usage is TRBV5-1 and J usage is TRBJ2-3, with a weak D call TRBD1 (5 bases). The clonotype comes from a woman between 18 and 75 years old with a cervical HPV16 infection that either progressed to CIN3+ or cleared (not recorded which). The part of the CDR3 DNA that was read is TGCGCCAGCAGCTTGGATGGGGCAGGTATACGAGATACG. It encodes CASSLDGAGIRDT. The full CDR3 protein reads CASSLDGAGIRDTQYF.